A selection of T cell receptor beta chains follows, all from one sample in a study of sequential checkpoint blockade in melanoma. The assay was immunoSEQ multiplex PCR, and TCRdb's table has in-frame clones only and misses some. The table lists 17,000 or so clones, around 70% of them singletons. Sample: CD8+ T cells sorted from blood (inferred from file names), taken from a patient given nivolumab and ipilimumab in sequence. These receptors all stem from a human donor with melanoma. CDR3s include the opening cysteine and the closing phenylalanine or tryptophan. D genes are given only for firm matches. Not every row has a clone size; where given, it reads once, few, many or a size class.

TRBV13	TRBD1	TRBJ2-7	.	CASGVWGGTGVGEQYF	TGTGCCAGCGGTGTATGGGGAGGGACAGGGGTCGGCGAGCAGTACTTC
TRBV28	.	TRBJ1-3	.	CASSFGGSGNTIYF	TGTGCCAGCAGTTTTGGCGGGTCCGGAAACACCATATATTTT
TRBV7-3	.	TRBJ2-2	few	CASSPHLARNTGELFF	TGTGCCAGCAGCCCCCACCTAGCGAGGAATACCGGGGAGCTGTTTTTT
TRBV19	TRBD2	TRBJ2-5	.	CASSTPGRRAGQETQYF	TGTGCCAGTAGTACACCCGGGAGGAGAGCCGGCCAAGAGACCCAGTACTTC
TRBV7-9	.	TRBJ2-7	.	CASSSSGLPYEQYF	TGTGCCAGCAGTTCGAGCGGCTTGCCCTACGAGCAGTACTTC
TRBV5-1	.	TRBJ1-2	.	CASSLAPGTDYGYTF	TGCGCCAGCAGCTTGGCTCCGGGAACGGACTATGGCTACACCTTC
TRBV30	.	TRBJ1-1	.	CAWSPTVNTEAFF	TGTGCCTGGAGCCCAACAGTGAACACTGAAGCTTTCTTT
TRBV11-2	.	TRBJ2-1	few	CASSLTGRESSYNEQFF	TGTGCCAGCAGCTTAACCGGACGGGAGTCGTCCTACAATGAGCAGTTCTTC
TRBV6-6	TRBD1	TRBJ2-1	few	CASSLGQPLFF	TGTGCCAGCAGTCTGGGACAGCCTTTGTTCTTC
TRBV11-3	TRBD2	TRBJ2-1	.	CASSRLGSTSGGYNEQFF	TGTGCCAGCAGCCGACTCGGGTCGACTAGCGGGGGTTACAATGAGCAGTTCTTC
TRBV4-1	TRBD2	TRBJ2-7	.	CASSQVLAGAHEQYF	TGCGCCAGCAGCCAAGTACTAGCGGGAGCGCACGAGCAGTACTTC
TRBV29-1	.	TRBJ2-7	.	CSAESGVRREQYF	TGCAGCGCCGAATCCGGGGTCCGGAGGGAGCAGTACTTC
TRBV7-3	TRBD2	TRBJ2-3	once	CASSSFGGLAPVSSTDTQYF	TGTGCCAGCAGCAGCTTTGGGGGACTAGCGCCTGTCTCTAGCACAGATACGCAGTATTTT
TRBV4-3	TRBD1	TRBJ1-2	.	CASSPAYRGIRGYTF	TGCGCCAGCAGCCCCGCCTACAGGGGTATCCGGGGCTACACCTTC
TRBV10-1	.	TRBJ2-7	.	CASNAGSLYEQYF	TGCGCCAGCAATGCGGGAAGTCTTTACGAGCAGTACTTC
TRBV6-5	TRBD2	TRBJ2-1	few	CASSWTSGSSYNEQFF	TGTGCCAGCAGTTGGACTAGCGGGAGCTCCTACAATGAGCAGTTCTTC
TRBV9	TRBD1	TRBJ2-7	few	CASSPRDRGPYEQYF	TGTGCCAGCTCACCCCGGGACAGGGGGCCCTACGAGCAGTACTTC
TRBV6-5	.	TRBJ2-5	.	CASRMRGLEQYF	TGTGCCAGCAGGATGAGGGGACTGGAGCAGTACTTC
TRBV29-1	TRBD2	TRBJ2-1	.	CSVEAAVAGGPATYNEQFF	TGCAGCGTTGAAGCTGCGGTAGCGGGAGGGCCCGCAACCTACAATGAGCAGTTCTTC
TRBV6-5	.	TRBJ1-1	.	CASRQGSTEAFF	TGTGCCAGCAGACAGGGATCCACTGAAGCTTTCTTT
TRBV6-5	TRBD1	TRBJ1-2	.	CASSYSGQGVGYTF	TGTGCCAGCAGTTACTCGGGACAGGGTGTTGGCTACACCTTC
TRBV4-3	TRBD1	TRBJ1-1	.	CASSQAEDRVEAFF	TGCGCCAGCAGCCAAGCCGAAGACAGGGTTGAAGCTTTCTTT
TRBV13	TRBD1	TRBJ1-2	.	CASSFRTGNYGYTF	TGTGCCAGCAGCTTTAGGACAGGGAACTATGGCTACACCTTC
TRBV19	TRBD2	TRBJ2-5	.	CASSIESGSRSETQYF	TGTGCCAGTAGTATAGAAAGCGGGAGCCGGTCCGAGACCCAGTACTTC
TRBV9	.	TRBJ2-7	.	CASSVGVSLTYEQYF	TGTGCCAGCAGCGTAGGAGTCTCTTTAACCTACGAGCAGTACTTC
TRBV6-5	TRBD1	TRBJ1-4	.	CASSYSDRGYEKLFF	TGTGCCAGCAGTTACTCGGACAGGGGGTACGAAAAACTGTTTTTT
TRBV13	TRBD2	TRBJ2-1	once	CASSLAAGGETEQFF	TGTGCCAGCAGCTTAGCGGCGGGAGGGGAGACTGAGCAGTTCTTC
TRBV25-1	.	TRBJ2-1	once	CASSNRGSYNEQFF	TGTGCCAGCAGTAACAGAGGGTCCTACAATGAGCAGTTCTTC
TRBV29-1	.	TRBJ1-3	.	CSVMELNSGNTIYF	TGCAGCGTTATGGAGTTGAACTCTGGAAACACCATATATTTT
TRBV9	.	TRBJ1-3	.	CASSGGAGNTIYF	TGTGCCAGCAGCGGGGGAGCTGGAAACACCATATATTTT
TRBV4-1	.	TRBJ1-4	.	CASSQDIGEVREKLFF	TGCGCCAGCAGCCAAGATATAGGTGAGGTCCGGGAAAAACTGTTTTTT
TRBV7-2	TRBD1	TRBJ1-1	once	CASSLRRTGSRPTEAFF	TGTGCCAGCAGCTTAAGGCGGACAGGCTCGCGGCCCACTGAAGCTTTCTTT
TRBV4-2	TRBD2	TRBJ2-7	.	CASSQEEGLAGGEQYF	TGTGCCAGCAGCCAAGAGGAGGGCCTAGCGGGCGGTGAGCAGTACTTC
TRBV27	TRBD1	TRBJ2-1	.	CASSLRQGIYNEQFF	TGTGCCAGCAGTTTGAGACAGGGGATCTACAATGAGCAGTTCTTC
TRBV7-6	.	TRBJ2-3	.	CASSALVTDTDTQYF	TGTGCCAGCAGCGCCCTAGTTACGGACACAGATACGCAGTATTTT
TRBV4-1	.	TRBJ1-2	.	CASSQDGGYYGYTF	TGCGCCAGCAGCCAAGACGGGGGTTACTATGGCTACACCTTC
TRBV4-3	.	TRBJ1-2	.	CASSQEAGEVGYTF	TGCGCCAGCAGCCAAGAAGCGGGAGAGGTCGGCTACACCTTC
TRBV6-6	.	TRBJ2-7	.	CASSYGLPYEQYF	TGTGCCAGCAGTTACGGACTCCCCTACGAGCAGTACTTC
TRBV4-1	TRBD2	TRBJ2-7	few	CASSQGTSGGNEQYF	TGCGCCAGCAGCCAGGGGACTAGCGGGGGGAACGAGCAGTACTTC